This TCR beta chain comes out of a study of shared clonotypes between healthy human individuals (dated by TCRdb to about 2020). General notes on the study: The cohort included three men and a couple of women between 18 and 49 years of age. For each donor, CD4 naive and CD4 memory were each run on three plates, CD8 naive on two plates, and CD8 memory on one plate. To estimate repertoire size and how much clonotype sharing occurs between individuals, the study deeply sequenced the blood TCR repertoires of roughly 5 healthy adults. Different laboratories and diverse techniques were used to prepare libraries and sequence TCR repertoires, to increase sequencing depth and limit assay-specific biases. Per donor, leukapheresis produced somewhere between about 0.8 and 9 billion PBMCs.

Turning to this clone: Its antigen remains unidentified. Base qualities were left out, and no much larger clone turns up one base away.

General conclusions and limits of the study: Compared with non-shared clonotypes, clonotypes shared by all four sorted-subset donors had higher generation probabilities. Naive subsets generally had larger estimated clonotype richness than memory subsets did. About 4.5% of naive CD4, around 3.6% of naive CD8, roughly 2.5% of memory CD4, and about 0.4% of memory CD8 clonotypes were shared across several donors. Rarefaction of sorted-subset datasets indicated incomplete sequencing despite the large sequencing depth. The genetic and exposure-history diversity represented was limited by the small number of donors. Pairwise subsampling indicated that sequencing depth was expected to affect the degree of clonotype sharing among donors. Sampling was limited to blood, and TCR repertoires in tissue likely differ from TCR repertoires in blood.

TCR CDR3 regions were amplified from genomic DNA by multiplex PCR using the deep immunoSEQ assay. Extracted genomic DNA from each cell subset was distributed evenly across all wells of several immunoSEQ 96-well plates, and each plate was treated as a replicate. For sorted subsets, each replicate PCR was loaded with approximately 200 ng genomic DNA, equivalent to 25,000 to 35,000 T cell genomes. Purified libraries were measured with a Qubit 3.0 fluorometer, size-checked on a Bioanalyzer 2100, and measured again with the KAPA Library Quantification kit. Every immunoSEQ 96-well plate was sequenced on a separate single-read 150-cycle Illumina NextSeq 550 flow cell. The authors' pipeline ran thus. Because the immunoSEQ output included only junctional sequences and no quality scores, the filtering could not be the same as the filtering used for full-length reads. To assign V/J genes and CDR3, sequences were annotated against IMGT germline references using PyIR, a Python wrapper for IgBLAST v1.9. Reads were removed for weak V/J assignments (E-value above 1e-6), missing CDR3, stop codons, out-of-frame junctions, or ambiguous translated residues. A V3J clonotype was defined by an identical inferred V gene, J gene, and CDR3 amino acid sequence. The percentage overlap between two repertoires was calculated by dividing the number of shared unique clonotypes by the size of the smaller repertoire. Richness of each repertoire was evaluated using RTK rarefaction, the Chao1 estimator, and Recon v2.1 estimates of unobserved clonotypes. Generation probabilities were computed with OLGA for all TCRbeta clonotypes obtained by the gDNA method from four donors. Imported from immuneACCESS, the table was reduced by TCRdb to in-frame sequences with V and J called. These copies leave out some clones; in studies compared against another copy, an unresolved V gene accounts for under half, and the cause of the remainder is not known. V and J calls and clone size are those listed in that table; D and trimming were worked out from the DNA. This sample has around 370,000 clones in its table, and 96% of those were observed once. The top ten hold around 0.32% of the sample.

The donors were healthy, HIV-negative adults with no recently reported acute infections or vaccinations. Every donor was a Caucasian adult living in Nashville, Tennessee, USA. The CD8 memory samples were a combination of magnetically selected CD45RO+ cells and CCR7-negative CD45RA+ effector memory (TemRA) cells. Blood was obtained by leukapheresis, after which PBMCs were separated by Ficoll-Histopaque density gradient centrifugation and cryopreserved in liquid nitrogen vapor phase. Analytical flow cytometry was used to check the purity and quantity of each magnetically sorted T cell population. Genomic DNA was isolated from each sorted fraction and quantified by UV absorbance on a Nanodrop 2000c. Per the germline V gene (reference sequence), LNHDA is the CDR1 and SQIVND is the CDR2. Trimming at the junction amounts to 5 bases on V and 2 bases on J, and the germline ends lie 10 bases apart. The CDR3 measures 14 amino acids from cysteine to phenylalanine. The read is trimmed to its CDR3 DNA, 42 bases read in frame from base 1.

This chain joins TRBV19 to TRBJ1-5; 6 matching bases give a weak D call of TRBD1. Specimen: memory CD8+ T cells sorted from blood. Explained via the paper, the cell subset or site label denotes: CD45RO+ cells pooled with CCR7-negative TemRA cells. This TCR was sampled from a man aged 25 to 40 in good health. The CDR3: CASSQEGGNQPQHF. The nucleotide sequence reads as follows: TGTGCCAGTAGTCAGGAGGGGGGCAATCAGCCCCAGCATTTT.